Listed below are T cell receptor beta chains from one sample, sequenced in a study of identical twins. TCRdb reprocessed the 5' RACE reads with MiXCR, giving one entry per CDR3 protein. Of 650,000 to 800,000 distinct CDR3 sequences in the sample, roughly 8% are singletons; the top ten hold roughly 0.97%. In addition, the sample was reused for a study of yellow fever vaccine responses in identical twins.

Sequencing was performed on PBMCs. The receptors were sampled from a woman aged 18-29 years in good health. Each CDR3 is given with its conserved first and last residue. A D gene is named only where the DNA matches it firmly. Size is stated for part of the rows, as once, few or many counts, or as a class when the clone is expanded.

>.|TRBJ2-1|TRBV18|.
CASSPQGTYNEQFF
TGTGCCAGCTCACCACAGGGCACCTACAATGAGCAGTTCTTC
>.|TRBJ1-1|TRBV7-8|.
CASSHMVNTEAFF
TGTGCCAGCAGCCACATGGTGAACACTGAAGCTTTCTTT
>TRBD2|TRBJ2-3|TRBV5-1|many
CASSLESGGFADTQYF
TGCGCCAGCAGCTTGGAGAGCGGGGGGTTCGCAGATACGCAGTATTTT
>TRBD2|TRBJ2-5|TRBV20-1|.
CSAQTVPSGGFETQYF
TGCAGTGCACAGACGGTCCCTAGCGGGGGGTTCGAGACCCAGTACTTC
>.|TRBJ2-7|TRBV12-3/TRBV12-4|many
CASSRRDGYEQYF
TGTGCCAGCAGTCGACGGGACGGCTACGAGCAGTACTTC
>TRBD2|TRBJ2-3|TRBV28|many
CASSSLTSGSLGGTDTQYF
TGTGCCAGCAGTTCCTTGACTAGCGGGAGCTTGGGGGGCACAGATACGCAGTATTTT
>TRBD1|TRBJ2-2|TRBV12-3/TRBV12-4|many
CASSFWTGGMGTGELFF
TGTGCCAGCAGTTTCTGGACAGGGGGCATGGGTACCGGGGAGCTGTTTTTT
>TRBD2|TRBJ2-7|TRBV4-1|few
CASSPRLAASYEQYF
TGCGCCAGCAGCCCCAGACTAGCAGCATCCTACGAGCAGTACTTC
>.|TRBJ2-7|TRBV20-1|many
CSARGRGTSYQQYF
TGCAGTGCTAGAGGGCGGGGAACTAGCTATCAGCAGTACTTC
>.|TRBJ2-3|TRBV6-5|many
CASSSGPSTDTQYF
TGTGCCAGCAGTTCGGGCCCAAGCACAGATACGCAGTATTTT
>.|TRBJ2-1|TRBV7-2|few
CASSLVGVRDEQFF
TGTGCCAGCAGCTTAGTGGGTGTGAGGGATGAGCAGTTCTTC
>TRBD2|TRBJ2-7|TRBV11-3|few
CASSFRGGSSYEQYF
TGTGCCAGCAGCTTCCGAGGCGGGAGCTCCTACGAGCAGTACTTC
>.|TRBJ2-7|TRBV4-2|few
CASSQDPSLATYEQYF
TGTGCCAGCAGCCAAGATCCGAGCCTAGCGACCTACGAGCAGTACTTC
>TRBD2|TRBJ2-7|TRBV12-3/TRBV12-4|.
CASSGARGGPLEQYF
TGTGCCAGCAGCGGGGCGCGGGGGGGCCCCCTCGAGCAGTACTTC
>TRBD1|TRBJ2-7|TRBV7-2|many
CASSLALGQGVGTYF
TGTGCCAGCAGCTTAGCGCTCGGGCAGGGGGTAGGAACGTACTTC
>.|TRBJ2-1|TRBV10-3|.
CAISESGGVLNGEQFF
TGTGCCATCAGTGAGTCAGGAGGCGTCCTAAATGGTGAGCAGTTCTTC
>.|TRBJ2-7|TRBV29-1|few
CSAMSGSGEQYF
TGCAGCGCAATGAGCGGGTCAGGCGAGCAGTACTTC
>TRBD1|TRBJ2-5|TRBV3-1|few
CASSLGQGTQLNF
TGTGCCAGCAGCCTAGGACAGGGGACCCAGTTGAACTTC
>TRBD2|TRBJ2-2|TRBV4-3|few
CASSQAPGLAGYANTGELFF
TGCGCCAGCAGCCAAGCTCCGGGACTAGCGGGTTACGCGAACACCGGGGAGCTGTTTTTT
>.|TRBJ2-3|TRBV21-1|few
CASGVRTGSTDTQYF
TGTGCCAGTGGGGTTCGGACAGGGAGCACAGATACGCAGTATTTT
>.|TRBJ2-1|TRBV12-3/TRBV12-4|many
CASSLGSPEQFF
TGTGCCAGCAGTTTAGGCTCCCCCGAGCAGTTCTTC
>TRBD2|TRBJ2-7|TRBV28|few
CASTPGGGRIYEQYF
TGTGCCAGCACCCCCGGGGGAGGGCGGATCTACGAGCAGTACTTC
>.|TRBJ2-7|TRBV6-2/TRBV6-3|few
CASTKPPQGNEQYF
TGTGCCAGCACTAAACCACCCCAGGGGAACGAGCAGTACTTC
>.|TRBJ2-7|TRBV7-2|few
CASSLTRGLSYEQYF
TGTGCCAGCAGCTTGACCAGAGGCTTATCCTACGAGCAGTACTTC
>.|TRBJ2-2|TRBV6-5|many
CASSYALFSGELFF
TGTGCCAGCAGTTACGCTCTTTTCAGCGGGGAGCTGTTTTTT
>TRBD2|TRBJ2-1|TRBV14|many
CASRGLAGAYNEQFF
TGTGCCAGCAGGGGACTAGCGGGAGCCTACAATGAGCAGTTCTTC
>TRBD2|TRBJ2-1|TRBV28|.
CASSLRRGGPYNEQFF
TGTGCCAGCAGTTTACGGCGGGGGGGCCCCTACAATGAGCAGTTCTTC
>.|TRBJ2-7|TRBV5-1|few
CASSAWTEGPYEQYF
TGCGCCAGCAGCGCCTGGACAGAGGGCCCCTACGAGCAGTACTTC
>TRBD2|TRBJ2-1|TRBV9|few
CASSKQPPAGAYNEQFF
TGTGCCAGCAGCAAACAGCCTCCAGCGGGGGCCTACAATGAGCAGTTCTTC
>.|TRBJ2-3|TRBV7-2|few
CASSLVGGPRADTQYF
TGTGCCAGCAGCTTAGTAGGTGGCCCCAGGGCAGATACGCAGTATTTT
>.|TRBJ2-5|TRBV20-1|few
CSARVQTQYF
TGCAGTGCTAGAGTACAGACCCAGTACTTC
>.|TRBJ2-3|TRBV5-1|.
CASSMETSTDTQYF
TGCGCCAGCAGCATGGAGACCAGCACAGATACGCAGTATTTT
>.|TRBJ1-2|TRBV20-1|few
CSATDSIGGYTF
TGCAGTGCAACGGACAGTATCGGAGGCTACACCTTC
>TRBD2|TRBJ2-1|TRBV11-2|.
CASSSLAEFSYNEQFF
TGTGCCAGCAGCTCACTAGCGGAATTTTCCTACAATGAGCAGTTCTTC
>TRBD1|TRBJ2-7|TRBV4-3|many
CASSQEGTGSSYEQYF
TGCGCCAGCAGCCAAGAAGGGACAGGGAGCTCCTACGAGCAGTACTTC
>TRBD1|TRBJ2-2|TRBV12-3/TRBV12-4|.
CASSLSGTALGELFF
TGTGCCAGCAGTTTATCCGGGACAGCTCTCGGGGAGCTGTTTTTT
>.|TRBJ1-4|TRBV24-1|few
CATSDGSTSNEKLFF
TGTGCCACCAGTGATGGGAGTACCTCTAATGAAAAACTGTTTTTT
>TRBD1|TRBJ1-4|TRBV5-6|.
CTSSETGTAFNEKLFF
TGTACCAGCAGCGAGACCGGGACAGCCTTCAATGAAAAACTGTTTTTT
>.|TRBJ2-1|TRBV15|few
CATSRDPGNEQFF
TGTGCCACCAGCAGAGATCCGGGGAATGAGCAGTTCTTC
>.|TRBJ2-7|TRBV3-1|many
CASSQDDGYEQYF
TGTGCCAGCAGCCAAGACGATGGCTACGAGCAGTACTTC